These 19 T cell receptor beta chains came from one sample sequenced in a study of T cell clonality in common variable immunodeficiency. Generated by immunoSEQ multiplex PCR, the TCRdb table keeps only in-frame clones and is missing some. Observed in the sample are about 52,000 clones, none of them singletons. The material sequenced was peripheral blood mononuclear cells. Receptor source: a person aged 18 to 75 in good health.

The sample holds a few counts of this clone. The read terminates 3 residues before the CDR3 end, so the remaining end is supplied by the germline J gene. This sequence joins TRBV2 and TRBJ2-7; D is unclear. Germline V gene data show CDR1 as SNHLY and CDR2 as FYNNEI. This CDR3 contains 10 residues. V lost 6 bases, J lost 4 bases, and 4 bases lay in between. CDR3: CASRRYEQYF. The CDR3 bases that were read are TGTGCCAGCAGGCGGTACGAG.

This clone was picked up many times. Sequencing ends 3 residues short of the CDR3 end; the germline J gene provides the rest. The gene calls are TRBV29-1 and TRBJ2-1; 10 nucleotides line up with TRBD2. The V segment lost 1 base and the J segment 3 bases; nucleotides outside the gene matches: 6. The germline gives CDR1 SQVTM, CDR2 ANQGSEA. The CDR3 length is 16 residues. The CDR3 sequence: CSVEGAGGPFYNEQFF. CDR3 DNA (partial): TGCAGCGTTGAAGGAGCGGGGGGGCCTTTCTACAATGAG.

A few counts support this clone. The CDR3 is cut off 3 residues early in the read; its end comes from the germline J gene. The genes are TRBV10-2 and TRBJ2-5; 7 nucleotides match TRBD1. The length of the CDR3 is 15 residues. Germline CDR1 WSHSY, CDR2 SAAADI. V shed 6 bases and J 4 bases; nucleotides not matched to a gene: 11. CDR3 amino acids: CASRVTGDLSETQYF. Incomplete CDR3 DNA: TGCGCCAGCAGGGTCACAGGGGATTTGTCAGAGACC.

This clone showed up just a few times. The read is 3 residues too short to cover the CDR3 end, so that end is filled in from the germline J gene. The V and J genes are TRBV19 and TRBJ2-2; D possibly corresponds to TRBD2 (5 bases). The CDR3 covers 15 residues. Germline V gene data show CDR1 as LNHDA and CDR2 as SQIVND (reference sequence). The covered CDR3 bases are TGTGCCAGTAGTATTCTCGGACTTACTAATTCACCG. Residues: CASSILGLTNSP. The whole CDR3 reads CASSILGLTNSPLFF.

This clone was seen ten or more times. Coverage ceases 3 residues before the CDR3 finishes, and the germline J gene fills in the end. This chain uses TRBV18 with TRBJ1-1, with a tentative D call TRBD1 (6 bases). With 3 bases removed from V and 0 bases from J, the gap between germline ends came to 11 bases. Per germline, CDR1 KGHSH and CDR2 LQKENI. The CDR3 extends over 15 amino acids. CDR3: CASSPKGQLNTEAFF. The CDR3 bases that were read are TGTGCCAGCTCACCGAAGGGACAATTGAACACTGAA.

Many counts were recorded for this clone. With the read ending 3 residues before the CDR3 end, the germline J gene is used to fill in that end. The V gene is TRBV4-1, the J gene TRBJ2-7; 9 bases align to TRBD2. The germline CDR1 and CDR2 sequences are MGHRA and YSYEKL. The CDR3 length is 17 residues. After removal of 0 bases from V and 1 base from J, the junction contained 7 bases not matched to a gene. The covered CDR3 bases are TGCGCCAGCAGCCAAGATAAGGCCAGCGGGGGGTCCTACGAG. As protein: CASSQDKASGGSYE. The entire CDR3 sequence reads CASSQDKASGGSYEQYF.

At least ten counts were recorded for this clone. The CDR3 goes on 3 residues after the read ends, and that part is filled in from the germline J gene. This rearrangement joins TRBV28 to TRBJ2-7; D not certain. Germline V gives CDR1 MDHEN, CDR2 SYDVKM. The CDR3 is 14 amino acids. Deletions cut 2 bases from V and 5 bases from J, with 13 bases between. The CDR3 spells CASSLRPAADEQYF. CDR3 DNA, as far as it was read: TGTGCCAGCAGTTTAAGGCCGGCGGCGGACGAG.

This clone showed up many times. The missing CDR3 end, 3 residues past where the read stops, is filled in from the germline J gene. J is TRBJ2-3 and V is TRBV20-1; 8 bases are shared with TRBD2. The CDR3 runs 16 residues. Germline-derived CDR1 and CDR2 are DFQATT and SNEGSKA (reference sequence). Trimming took 5 bases from V and 6 from J; bases not matched to a gene: 16. The sequenced part of the CDR3 DNA is TGCAGTGCTCCCTCCGGTGGGCGGGGGGCCGGGGATACG. Protein: CSAPSGGRGAGDT. The entire CDR3 reads CSAPSGGRGAGDTQYF.

This clone was picked up many times. The read stops 3 residues short of the end of the CDR3; the missing end is completed from the germline J gene. J is TRBJ2-7 and V is TRBV18; D is perhaps TRBD2 (6 bases). The CDR3 runs to 12 residues. The germline V gene has CDR1 KGHSH and CDR2 LQKENI. V lost 7 bases and J lost 1, with 8 bases in between. The CDR3 is CASWGDSYEQYF. The part of the CDR3 DNA that was read is TGTGCCAGCTGGGGGGATTCCTACGAG.

This clone came up many times. Read data end 3 residues before the CDR3 end; the end is taken from the germline J gene. The same CDR3 arises from other DNA sequences in this sample as well. The chain has TRBV19 and TRBJ1-2; D may be TRBD1 (6 bases). Trimming cost V 9 bases and J 7 bases, with 18 bases left between them. The CDR3 contains 13 residues. The V gene's germline CDR1 is LNHDA and CDR2 SQIVND (reference sequence). The CDR3: CASSRQGRSGYTF. CDR3 DNA (partial): TGTGCCAGCAGCCGGCAGGGGCGGAGTGGC. Full variable domain (outside the CDR3, taken from reference TRBV19 and TRBJ1-2): DGGITQSPKYLFRKEGQNVTLSCEQNLNHDAMYWYRQDPGQGLRLIYYSQIVNDFQKGDIAEGYSVSREKKESFPLTVTSAQKNPTAFYLCASSRQGRSGYTFGSGTRLTVV.

This clone has a handful of counts. The read ends 3 residues early relative to the CDR3; the germline J gene fills the gap. The chain links TRBV7-9 to TRBJ2-4; the match to TRBD1 covers 7 bases. Germline V gene lookup returns CDR1 SEHNR and CDR2 FQNEAQ (reference sequence). The CDR3 is made up of 15 amino acids. The CDR3 sequence: CASSLVETGTFGQYF. Incomplete CDR3 DNA: TGTGCCAGCAGCTTAGTCGAGACAGGGACGTTTGGT.

This clone was picked up many times. The CDR3 end lies 3 residues beyond the end of the read and is filled in from the germline J gene. This chain links TRBV7-9 with TRBJ2-7; no definite D call. Trimming shortened V by 2 bases and J by 4 bases, and 6 bases separated the two germline ends. The CDR3 spans 12 residues. Germline-derived CDR1 and CDR2 are SEHNR and FQNEAQ (reference sequence). This CDR3 is CASSLSFYEQYF. The sequenced CDR3 bases are TGTGCCAGCAGCTTAAGCTTTTACGAG. The entire variable domain, with the rest obtained from reference TRBV7-9 and TRBJ2-7, is as follows: DTGVSQNPRHKITKRGQNVTFRCDPISEHNRLYWYRQTLGQGPEFLTYFQNEAQLEKSRLLSDRFSAERPKGSFSTLEIQRTEQGDSAMYLCASSLSFYEQYFGPGTRLTVT.

This clone was detected a few times. A read error may explain this, as a much larger clone is one base away. The read comes to an end 3 residues before the CDR3 does, leaving the germline J gene to fill in the end. V is TRBV7-2 and J is TRBJ2-2, with 11 bases lining up with TRBD1. Germline-derived CDR1 and CDR2 are SGHTA and FQGNSA. The CDR3 is made up of 14 amino acids. This chain's CDR3 is CASSFWTGGEKLFF. CDR3 DNA, as far as it was read: TGTGCCAGCAGCTTCTGGACAGGGGGCGAAAAG. Full variable domain (remainder filled in from reference TRBV7-2 and TRBJ2-2): GAGVSQSPSNKVTEKGKDVELRCDPISGHTALYWYRQSLGQGLEFLIYFQGNSAPDKSGLPSDRFSAERTGGSVSTLTIQRTQQEDSAVYLCASSFWTGGEKLFFGEGSRLTVL.

Comment on this clone: Read coverage stops 3 residues before the CDR3 terminus; the germline J gene supplies the remainder. The rearrangement uses TRBV18 and TRBJ2-3, with 10 bases matching TRBD2. V was pared by 6 bases and J by 2 bases, with 8 bases of the junction left unmatched. The CDR3 length is 16 residues. In germline, CDR1 is KGHSH, CDR2 LQKENI. The CDR3 region is CASSQASGRNTDTQYF. The sequenced part of the CDR3 DNA is TGTGCCAGCTCCCAGGCTAGCGGGAGAAACACAGATACG.

There are many counts of this clone. The read terminates 3 residues ahead of where the CDR3 ends, so the germline J gene completes it. The chain is built from TRBV13 and TRBJ2-5, with TRBD1 matching over 7 bases. The V segment lost 7 bases and the J segment 3 bases; nucleotides outside the gene matches: 11. CDR1 is PRHDT, CDR2 FYEKMQ, per germline (reference sequence). This CDR3 has 15 amino acids. The sequenced part of the CDR3 DNA is TGTGCCAGCACCACACGCCGGGACAGAAAAGAGACC. Translation: CASTTRRDRKET. Given in full, the CDR3 is CASTTRRDRKETQYF.

This clone was seen many times. The observed sequence ends 3 residues before the CDR3 terminus, with the missing tail filled in from the germline J gene. The chain has TRBV5-1 and TRBJ2-1; 8 bases match TRBD1. With V trimmed by 5 bases and J by 5 bases, 6 bases remained unmatched. Germline lookup yields CDR1 SGHRS and CDR2 YFSETQ. This CDR3 region has 14 residues. The CDR3 DNA, read in part, is TGCGCCAGCAGTCCGGGACAGGAACACAATGAG. This encodes CASSPGQEHNE. The CDR3 as a whole reads CASSPGQEHNEQFF.

This clone came up many times. Read sequence stops 3 residues before the CDR3 end, and the germline J gene provides the missing end. The chain uses TRBV18 and TRBJ2-1, with 7 bases that match TRBD1. The CDR3 spans 16 residues. V lost 0 bases and J lost 2; bases outside the gene matches: 4. Germline assignment: CDR1 KGHSH and CDR2 LQKENI. This CDR3 reads CASSPPDRAAYNEQFF. Incomplete CDR3 DNA: TGTGCCAGCTCACCACCAGACAGGGCGGCCTACAATGAG.

This clone was observed many times. The read is 3 residues too short to cover the CDR3 end, so that end is filled in from the germline J gene. The chain couples TRBV29-1 to TRBJ2-2; D is ambiguous. In germline, CDR1 is SQVTM, CDR2 ANQGSEA. V was trimmed by 3 bases and J by 1 base, leaving 6 bases between them. The CDR3 is 13 residues long. The CDR3 reads CSVDIENTGELFF. The CDR3 bases that were read are TGCAGCGTTGACATAGAGAACACCGGGGAG.

This clone appeared many times. The CDR3 end is not reached by the read, which stops 3 residues before it; the germline J gene fills it in. The rearrangement links TRBV18 to TRBJ1-1; 12 bases are shared with TRBD1. J was trimmed by 3 bases and V by 3 bases; bases with no gene match: 8. The CDR3 runs to 17 residues. Germline lookup yields CDR1 KGHSH and CDR2 LQKENI. Partial CDR3 DNA: TGTGCCAGCTCACCCTATGGGACAGGGGGCTTGTACACTGAA. Translating gives CASSPYGTGGLYTE. The whole CDR3 reads CASSPYGTGGLYTEAFF.